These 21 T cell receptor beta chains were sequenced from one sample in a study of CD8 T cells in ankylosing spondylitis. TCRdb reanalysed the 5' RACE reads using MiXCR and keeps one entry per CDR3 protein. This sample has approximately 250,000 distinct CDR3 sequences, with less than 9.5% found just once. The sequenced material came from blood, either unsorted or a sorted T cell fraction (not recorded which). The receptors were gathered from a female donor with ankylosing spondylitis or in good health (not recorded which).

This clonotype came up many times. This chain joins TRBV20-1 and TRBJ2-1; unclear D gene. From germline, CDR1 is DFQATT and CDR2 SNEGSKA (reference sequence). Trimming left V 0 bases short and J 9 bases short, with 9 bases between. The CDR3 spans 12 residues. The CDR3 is CSARESAGEQFF. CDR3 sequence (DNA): TGCAGTGCTAGAGAGTCAGCTGGTGAGCAGTTCTTC.

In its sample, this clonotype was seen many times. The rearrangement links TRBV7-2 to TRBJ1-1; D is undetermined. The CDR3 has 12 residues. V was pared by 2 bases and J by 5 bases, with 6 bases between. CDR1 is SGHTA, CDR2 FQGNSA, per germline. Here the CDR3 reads CASSLTRTEAFF. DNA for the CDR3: TGTGCCAGCAGCTTAACACGGACTGAAGCTTTCTTT.

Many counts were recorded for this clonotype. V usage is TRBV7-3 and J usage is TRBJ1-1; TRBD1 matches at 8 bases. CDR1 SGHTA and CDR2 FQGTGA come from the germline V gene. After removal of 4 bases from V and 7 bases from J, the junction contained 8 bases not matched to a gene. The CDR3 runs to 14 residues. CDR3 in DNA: TGTGCCAGCAGCTCAGCCAGGGGGCATAGTGAAGCTTTCTTT. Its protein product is CASSSARGHSEAFF.

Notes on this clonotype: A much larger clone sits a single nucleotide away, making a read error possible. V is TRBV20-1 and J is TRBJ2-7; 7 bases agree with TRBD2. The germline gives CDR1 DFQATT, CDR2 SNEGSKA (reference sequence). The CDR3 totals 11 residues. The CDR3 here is CSLRGPREHYF. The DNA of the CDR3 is TGCAGCCTCCGGGGACCGCGGGAGCACTACTTC.

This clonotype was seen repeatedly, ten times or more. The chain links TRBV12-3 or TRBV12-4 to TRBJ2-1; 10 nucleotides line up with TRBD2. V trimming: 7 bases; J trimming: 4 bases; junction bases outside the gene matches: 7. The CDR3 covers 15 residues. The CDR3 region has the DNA TGTGCCAGCACCCTAGCGGGAGAAGGGTACAATGAGCAGTTCTTC. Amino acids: CASTLAGEGYNEQFF.

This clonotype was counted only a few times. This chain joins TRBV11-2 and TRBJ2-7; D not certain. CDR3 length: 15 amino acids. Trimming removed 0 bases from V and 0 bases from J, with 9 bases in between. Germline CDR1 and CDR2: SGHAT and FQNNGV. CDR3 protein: CASSLEYDISYEQYF. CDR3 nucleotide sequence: TGTGCCAGCAGCTTAGAGTACGATATCTCCTACGAGCAGTACTTC.

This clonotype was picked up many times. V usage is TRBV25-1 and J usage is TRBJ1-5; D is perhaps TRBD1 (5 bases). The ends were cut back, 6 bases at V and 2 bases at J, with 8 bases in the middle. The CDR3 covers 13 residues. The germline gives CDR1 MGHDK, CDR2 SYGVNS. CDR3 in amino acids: CASRGTGNQPQHF. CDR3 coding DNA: TGTGCCAGCAGGGGGACGGGCAATCAGCCCCAGCATTTT.

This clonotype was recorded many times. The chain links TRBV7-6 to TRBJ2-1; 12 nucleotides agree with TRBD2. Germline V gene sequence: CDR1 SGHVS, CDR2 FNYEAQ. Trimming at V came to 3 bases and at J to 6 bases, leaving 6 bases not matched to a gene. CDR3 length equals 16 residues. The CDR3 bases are TGTGCCAGCAGCTTGAGGTCTAGCGGGAGGGCCAATGAGCAGTTCTTC. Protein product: CASSLRSSGRANEQFF.

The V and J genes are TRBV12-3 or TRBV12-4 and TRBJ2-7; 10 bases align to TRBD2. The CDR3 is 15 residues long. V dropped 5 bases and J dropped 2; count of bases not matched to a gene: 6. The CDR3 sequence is CASSPWTSGTYEQYF. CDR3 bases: TGTGCCAGCAGTCCTTGGACTAGCGGAACCTACGAGCAGTACTTC.

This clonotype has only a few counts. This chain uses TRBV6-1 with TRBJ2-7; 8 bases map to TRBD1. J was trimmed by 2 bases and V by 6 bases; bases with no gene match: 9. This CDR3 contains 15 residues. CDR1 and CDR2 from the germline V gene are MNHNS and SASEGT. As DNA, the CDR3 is TGTGCCAGCAGCAATGGACAGGGAAGGGCCTACGAGCAGTACTTC. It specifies CASSNGQGRAYEQYF.

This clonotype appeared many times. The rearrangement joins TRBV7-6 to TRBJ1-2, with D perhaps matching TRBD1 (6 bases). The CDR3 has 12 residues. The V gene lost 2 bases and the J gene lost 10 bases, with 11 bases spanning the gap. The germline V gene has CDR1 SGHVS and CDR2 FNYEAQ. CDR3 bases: TGTGCCAGCAGCTTATCGGACAGCGACTACACCTTC. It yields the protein CASSLSDSDYTF. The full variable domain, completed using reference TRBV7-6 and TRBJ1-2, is GAGVSQSPRYKVTKRGQDVALRCDPISGHVSLYWYRQALGQGPEFLTYFNYEAQQDKSGLPNDRFSAERPEGSISTLTIQRTEQRDSAMYRCASSLSDSDYTFGSGTRLTVV.

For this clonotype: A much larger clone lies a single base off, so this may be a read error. CDR3 nucleotide sequence: TGCTGTGCTAGAAAGGGCGGGAGTATGTACACCGGGGAGCTGTTTTTT. Amino acids: CCARKGGSMYTGELFF. The chain links TRBV20-1 to TRBJ2-2; 7 bases match TRBD2. Germline loops: CDR1 DFQATT, CDR2 SNEGSKA (reference sequence). The CDR3 is made up of 16 amino acids.

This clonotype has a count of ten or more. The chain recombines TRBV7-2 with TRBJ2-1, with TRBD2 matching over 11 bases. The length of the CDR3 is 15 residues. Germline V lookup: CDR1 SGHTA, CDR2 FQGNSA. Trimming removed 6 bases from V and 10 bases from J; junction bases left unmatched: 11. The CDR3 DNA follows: TGTGCCAGCAGGGGCGGGACTAGCGGTGAGACGGAGCAGTTCTTC. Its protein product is CASRGGTSGETEQFF. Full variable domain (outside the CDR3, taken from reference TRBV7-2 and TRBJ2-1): GAGVSQSPSNKVTEKGKDVELRCDPISGHTALYWYRQSLGQGLEFLIYFQGNSAPDKSGLPSDRFSAERTGGSVSTLTIQRTQQEDSAVYLCASRGGTSGETEQFFGPGTRLTVL.

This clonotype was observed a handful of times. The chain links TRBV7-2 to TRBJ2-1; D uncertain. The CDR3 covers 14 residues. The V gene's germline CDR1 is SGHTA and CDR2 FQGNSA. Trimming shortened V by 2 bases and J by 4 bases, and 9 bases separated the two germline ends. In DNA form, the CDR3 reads TGTGCCAGCAGCTTAAGAAGCCGATACAATGAGCAGTTCTTC. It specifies CASSLRSRYNEQFF.

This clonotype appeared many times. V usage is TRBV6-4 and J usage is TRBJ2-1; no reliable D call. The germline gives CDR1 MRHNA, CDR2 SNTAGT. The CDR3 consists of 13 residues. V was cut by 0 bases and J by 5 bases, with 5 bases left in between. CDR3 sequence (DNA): TGTGCCAGCAGTGACTCTGGGAACAATGAGCAGTTCTTC. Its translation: CASSDSGNNEQFF.

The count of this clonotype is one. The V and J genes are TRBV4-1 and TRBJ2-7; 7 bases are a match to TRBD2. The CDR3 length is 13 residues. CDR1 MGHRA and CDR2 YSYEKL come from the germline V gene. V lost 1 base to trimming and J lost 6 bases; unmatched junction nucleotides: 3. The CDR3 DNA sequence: TGCGCCAGCAGCCAAGGGGACTACGGCGAGCAGTACTTC. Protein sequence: CASSQGDYGEQYF.

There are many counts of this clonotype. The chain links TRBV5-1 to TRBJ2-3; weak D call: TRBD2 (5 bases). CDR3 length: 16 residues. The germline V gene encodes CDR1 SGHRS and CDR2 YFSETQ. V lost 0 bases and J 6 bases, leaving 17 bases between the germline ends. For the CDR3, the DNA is TGCGCCAGCAGCTTGGGGCTAGCTTCCGTGGCGGATACGCAGTATTTT. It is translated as CASSLGLASVADTQYF.

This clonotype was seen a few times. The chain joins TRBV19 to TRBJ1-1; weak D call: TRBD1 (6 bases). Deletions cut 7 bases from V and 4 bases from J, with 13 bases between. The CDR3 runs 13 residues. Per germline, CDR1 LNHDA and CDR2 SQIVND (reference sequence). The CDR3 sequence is CASNGQTGTEAFF. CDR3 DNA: TGTGCCAGTAATGGACAGACGGGCACTGAAGCTTTCTTT.

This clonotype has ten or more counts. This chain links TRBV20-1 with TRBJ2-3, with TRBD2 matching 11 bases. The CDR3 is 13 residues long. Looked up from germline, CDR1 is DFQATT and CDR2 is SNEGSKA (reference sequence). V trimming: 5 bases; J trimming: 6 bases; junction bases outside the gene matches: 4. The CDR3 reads CSAALAGVDTQYF. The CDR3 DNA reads TGCAGTGCTGCACTAGCGGGAGTTGATACGCAGTATTTT.

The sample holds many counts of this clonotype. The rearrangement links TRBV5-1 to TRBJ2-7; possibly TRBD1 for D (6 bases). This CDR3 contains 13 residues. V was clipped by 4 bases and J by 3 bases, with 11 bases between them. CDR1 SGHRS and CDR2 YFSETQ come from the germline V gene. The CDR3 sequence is CASSVSQGYEQYF. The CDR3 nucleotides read TGCGCCAGCAGCGTTTCACAGGGCTACGAGCAGTACTTC.

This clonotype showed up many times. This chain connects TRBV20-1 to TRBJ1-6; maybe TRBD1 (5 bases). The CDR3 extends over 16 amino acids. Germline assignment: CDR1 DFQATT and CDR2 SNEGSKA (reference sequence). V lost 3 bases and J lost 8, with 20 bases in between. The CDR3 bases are TGCAGTGCTAGGTTGGAGCAGGGACTAACGGATTCACCCCTCCACTTT. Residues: CSARLEQGLTDSPLHF.